This T cell receptor beta chain was retrieved from a study of cytomegalovirus exposure and HLA in healthy donors. Study-wide findings and caveats: Immune exposure was documented only through CMV serostatus. The investigators catalogued 150 or so TCR beta chains as cytomegalovirus-associated. In a later analysis, HLA-associated beta chains showed higher expansion and lower generation probabilities than comparable chains.

Primers for the PCR totalled 60 Vbeta and 13 Jbeta. The method was immunoSEQ multiplex PCR; TCRdb's version includes in-frame clones alone and lacks a portion of them. The sample holds some 110,000 clones, more than 75% seen once. The CDR3 is 14 amino acids. V was clipped by 5 bases and J by 2 bases, with 13 bases between them. CDR1 is SQVTM, CDR2 ANQGSEA, per germline. Concerning this clone: The antigen remains unidentified.

Material: PBMCs. The V gene is TRBV29-1, the J gene TRBJ1-3; weak D call: TRBD1 (5 bases). The receptor was isolated from a woman aged 40 to 55 in good health and CMV-seronegative. Here the CDR3 reads CSVTGQGTGNTIYF. The CDR3 nucleotides are TGCAGCGTTACCGGGCAGGGCACTGGAAACACCATATATTTT.